The clone carrying this TCR beta chain was picked up one time. The antigen remains undetermined. With 0 bases removed from V and 6 bases from J, the gap between germline ends came to 12 bases. Germline-derived CDR1 and CDR2 are SSHAT and FNYEAQ (reference sequence). The CDR3 is 15 amino acids. Vbeta (60) and Jbeta (13) primers were used in the PCR. Clones were read by immunoSEQ multiplex PCR, and TCRdb kept only the in-frame ones, dropping some. The table shows 130,000 or so clones, with around 78% occurring only once. This sample stems from a study of cytomegalovirus exposure and HLA in healthy donors. Findings of the study overall: Several V segments, TRBV6-2 and TRBV6-3 among them, could not be told apart and were dropped. No immune exposure information besides CMV serostatus was available.

Sequencing was carried out using PBMCs. This sequence joins TRBV7-7 and TRBJ2-1; D is possibly TRBD2 (6 bases). This receptor was identified in a woman younger than 30 in good health and CMV-seronegative. The CDR3 nucleotides read TGTGCCAGCAGCTTAGCAGGAGGGTCCGGCAATGAGCAGTTCTTC. It translates to CASSLAGGSGNEQFF.